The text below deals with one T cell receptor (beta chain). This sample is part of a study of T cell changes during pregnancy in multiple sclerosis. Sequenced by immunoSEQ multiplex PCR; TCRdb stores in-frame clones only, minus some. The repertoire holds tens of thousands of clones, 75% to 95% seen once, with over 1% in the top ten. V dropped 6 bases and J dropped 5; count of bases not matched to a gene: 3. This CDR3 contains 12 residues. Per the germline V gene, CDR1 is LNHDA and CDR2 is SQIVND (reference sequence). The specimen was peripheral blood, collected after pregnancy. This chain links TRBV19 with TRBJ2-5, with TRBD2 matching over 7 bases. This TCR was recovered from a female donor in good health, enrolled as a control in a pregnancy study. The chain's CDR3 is CASRGGPETQYF. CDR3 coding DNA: TGTGCCAGTAGGGGAGGGCCGGAGACCCAGTACTTC. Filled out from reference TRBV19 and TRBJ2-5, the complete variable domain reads DGGITQSPKYLFRKEGQNVTLSCEQNLNHDAMYWYRQDPGQGLRLIYYSQIVNDFQKGDIAEGYSVSREKKESFPLTVTSAQKNPTAFYLCASRGGPETQYFGPGTRLLVL.